This entry lists 24 T cell receptor beta chains sequenced from one sample in a study of blood T cells in healthy people across ages. The authors ran a second PCR of about 7 to 11 cycles using a sample-barcoded 5' primer and a J-beta primer mix. Each CDR3 protein is one row after TCRdb ran MiXCR on the 5' RACE reads. The table records roughly 2 million distinct CDR3 sequences, about 49% of them present only once. Sequenced: blood. The receptors here all came from a woman in her thirties or forties in good health.

This clonotype was seen more than once but under ten times. This sequence joins TRBV6-2 or TRBV6-3 and TRBJ2-3, with unresolved D. There are 15 residues in the CDR3. The V and J ends lost 2 bases and 5 bases respectively, with 14 bases between them. Germline values: CDR1 MNHEY, CDR2 SVGEGT. For the CDR3, the DNA is TGTGCCAGCAGTTACAACGAGAGAGCGATAGATACGCAGTATTTT. Translated: CASSYNERAIDTQYF.

The genes are TRBV20-1 and TRBJ2-7; 10 nucleotides align to TRBD1. The germline gives CDR1 DFQATT, CDR2 SNEGSKA (reference sequence). The junction had 10 bases not matched to a gene; V was cut back by 6 bases and J by 5 bases. The CDR3 is 14 residues long. CDR3 DNA sequence: TGCAGTGCGGCGGGACAGGGGATAAATAACGAGCAGTACTTC. This encodes CSAAGQGINNEQYF.

This clonotype has a handful of counts. The chain employs TRBV11-2 and TRBJ2-1, with TRBD1 identical over 12 bases. V was pared by 8 bases and J by 5 bases, with 10 bases of the junction left unmatched. Looked up from germline, CDR1 is SGHAT and CDR2 is FQNNGV. This CDR3 contains 16 residues. CDR3 protein: CASRGTGGSGHNEQFF. The CDR3 nucleotides are TGTGCCAGCCGCGGGACAGGGGGCTCCGGCCACAATGAGCAGTTCTTC.

The chain couples TRBV27 to TRBJ2-1; 11 bases map to TRBD2. CDR3 length equals 19 residues. Germline V gene data show CDR1 as MNHEY and CDR2 as SMNVEV (reference sequence). V dropped 6 bases and J dropped 8; count of bases not matched to a gene: 21. For the CDR3, the DNA is TGTGCCAGCAGCCTCGTTGGTAGCGGGGGGGCCTTTCCCCAGGATGAGCAGTTCTTC. This sequence encodes CASSLVGSGGAFPQDEQFF.

The chain joins TRBV20-1 to TRBJ1-2; D not resolved. The CDR3 contains 11 residues. The V end lost 3 bases, the J end lost 7 bases, and 9 bases lay between the germline ends. Germline V gene data show CDR1 as DFQATT and CDR2 as SNEGSKA (reference sequence). The DNA for the CDR3 is TGCAGTGCTAGCGGTCTCTGTGGCTACACCTTC. Translated: CSASGLCGYTF.

The chain carries TRBV7-2 and TRBJ2-4; 8 nucleotides match TRBD1. The end of the DNA aligns better with TRBJ2-7, so the J call may be wrong. Germline CDR1 and CDR2: SGHTA and FQGNSA. The CDR3 has 17 residues. The CDR3 nucleotides are TGTGCCAGCAGCTTCCCGGGACAGGAATCACGAAAGTACGAGCAGTACTTC. It is translated as CASSFPGQESRKYEQYF.

There are many counts of this clonotype. One end of the junction fails to match germline, which may point to a read error. This sequence joins TRBV5-1 and TRBJ2-7; 7 bases agree with TRBD1. This CDR3 comprises 14 residues. Per germline, CDR1 SGHRS and CDR2 YFSETQ. The CDR3 is CASSSRDSSYEQYF. The CDR3 DNA reads TGTGCCAGCAGTTCCAGGGACAGCTCCTACGAGCAGTACTTC.

This sequence joins TRBV6-2 or TRBV6-3 and TRBJ2-6, with D hard to call. This CDR3 comprises 15 residues. Trimming removed 4 bases from V and 3 bases from J, with 10 bases in between. Germline V gives CDR1 MNHEY, CDR2 SVGEGT. The CDR3 region is CASSSDWSGANVLTF. CDR3 in DNA: TGTGCCAGCAGTTCGGATTGGAGTGGGGCCAACGTCCTGACTTTC.

V gene TRBV7-9 combines with J gene TRBJ1-1, with 8 nucleotides matching TRBD1. CDR1 SEHNR and CDR2 FQNEAQ come from the germline V gene (reference sequence). This CDR3 region has 15 residues. After removal of 5 bases from V and 0 bases from J, the junction contained 5 bases not matched to a gene. The CDR3 sequence is CASSGQGQVNTEAFF. The DNA for the CDR3 is TGTGCCAGCAGCGGTCAGGGACAGGTGAACACTGAAGCTTTCTTT.

The CDR3 sequence is CSVDGTAILGYTF. The CDR3 bases are TGCAGCGTCGATGGGACAGCTATTCTTGGCTACACCTTC. The chain carries TRBV29-1 and TRBJ1-2; 7 nucleotides match TRBD1. Trimming took 6 bases from V and 7 from J; bases not matched to a gene: 11. Germline CDR1 is SQVTM and CDR2 is ANQGSEA. This CDR3 has 13 amino acids.

This clonotype was observed once. The J gene is TRBJ1-1, the V gene TRBV20-1, with no clear D. The V gene lost 0 bases and the J gene lost 0 bases, with 11 bases spanning the gap. The germline V gene encodes CDR1 DFQATT and CDR2 SNEGSKA (reference sequence). The CDR3 has 15 residues. CDR3 protein: CSARDLGSLNTEAFF. The DNA for the CDR3 is TGCAGTGCTAGAGATTTGGGCAGCTTGAACACTGAAGCTTTCTTT.

V is TRBV7-3 and J is TRBJ2-3; D unclear. This CDR3 region has 14 residues. CDR1 and CDR2 from the germline V gene are SGHTA and FQGTGA. Trimming took 5 bases from V and 8 from J, leaving 17 bases between them. The CDR3 spells CASSRDPITGTQYF. The DNA of the CDR3 is TGTGCCAGCAGCAGAGACCCGATAACGGGTACGCAGTATTTT.

The sample holds many counts of this clonotype. The CDR3 is CASSPGRLADTQYF. CDR3 nucleotide sequence: TGTGCCAGCAGCCCTGGACGATTAGCAGATACGCAGTATTTT. The chain is built from TRBV6-5 and TRBJ2-3; D is undetermined. The CDR3 runs to 14 residues. CDR1 and CDR2 (germline): MNHEY, SVGAGI. V lost 6 bases, J lost 4 bases, and 14 bases lay in between.

The V call is TRBV7-9, the J call TRBJ2-5, with D possibly TRBD1 on 6 matching bases. The last part of the DNA fits TRBJ2-7 better; the J call may be wrong. The CDR3 sequence is 13 residues long. In germline, CDR1 is SEHNR, CDR2 FQNEAQ (reference sequence). CDR3 DNA sequence: TGTGCCAGCAGCCCTCAGGACAGCTACGAGCAGTACTTC. It codes for CASSPQDSYEQYF.

This clonotype was found a few times. The rearrangement uses TRBV27 and TRBJ2-7; no firm D call. Germline CDR1 MNHEY, CDR2 SMNVEV (reference sequence). Trimming removed 10 bases at V and 7 bases at J, with 17 bases between. The CDR3 runs 12 residues. The CDR3 nucleotides read TGTGCCACCACCAGATGCCTCCTAGAGCAGTACTTC. It codes for CATTRCLLEQYF.

This chain joins TRBV19 and TRBJ2-3; maybe TRBD2 (5 bases). Germline CDR1 is LNHDA and CDR2 is SQIVND (reference sequence). The CDR3 is 16 residues long. V was cut by 5 bases and J by 1 base, with 16 bases left in between. This chain's CDR3 is CASSAQLVGGTDTQYF. As DNA, the CDR3 is TGTGCCAGTAGTGCGCAACTAGTTGGGGGCACAGATACGCAGTATTTT. The full variable domain, completed using reference TRBV19 and TRBJ2-3, is DGGITQSPKYLFRKEGQNVTLSCEQNLNHDAMYWYRQDPGQGLRLIYYSQIVNDFQKGDIAEGYSVSREKKESFPLTVTSAQKNPTAFYLCASSAQLVGGTDTQYFGPGTRLTVL.

V gene TRBV14 combines with J gene TRBJ1-6; TRBD1 aligns across 7 bases. The CDR3 contains 17 residues. Germline trimming cut 2 bases from V and 0 bases from J; bases unmatched to any gene: 4. CDR1 is SGHDN, CDR2 FVKESK, per germline. This CDR3 is CASSQPTGSSYNSPLHF. The CDR3 DNA sequence: TGTGCCAGCAGCCAACCGACAGGGAGCTCCTATAATTCACCCCTCCACTTT. The full variable domain, in which reference TRBV14 and TRBJ1-6 provide the parts outside the CDR3, is EAGVTQFPSHSVIEKGQTVTLRCDPISGHDNLYWYRRVMGKEIKFLLHFVKESKQDESGMPNNRFLAERTGGTYSTLKVQPAELEDSGVYFCASSQPTGSSYNSPLHFGNGTRLTVT.

This chain uses TRBV4-3 with TRBJ1-6, with TRBD1 as a possible D gene (5 bases). V dropped 1 base and J dropped 9 bases, with 13 bases sitting between them. Germline V gene sequence: CDR1 LGHNA, CDR2 YSLEER. CDR3 size: 15 residues. CDR3 loop: CASSQGRLRGSPLHF. The CDR3 DNA is TGCGCCAGCAGCCAAGGGAGATTGAGGGGTTCACCCCTCCACTTT.

The chain recombines TRBV7-2 with TRBJ2-3; D not certain. This CDR3 spans 12 amino acids. Germline CDR1 reads SGHTA; CDR2 reads FQGNSA. V lost 4 bases and J lost 6, with 8 bases in between. CDR3 in DNA: TGTGCCAGCAGCTCCTTTTATGATACGCAGTATTTT. Its protein product is CASSSFYDTQYF.

This clonotype came up a few times. The V gene is TRBV29-1, the J gene TRBJ2-1; weak D call: TRBD2 (6 bases). In germline, CDR1 is SQVTM, CDR2 ANQGSEA. Trimming left V 5 bases short and J 3 bases short, with 11 bases between. This CDR3 region has 13 residues. The CDR3 nucleotides read TGCAGCGTTCTTCCCGGGAGCTACAATGAGCAGTTCTTC. Protein sequence: CSVLPGSYNEQFF.

This clonotype occurred a few times. The chain couples TRBV20-1 to TRBJ1-5; TRBD1 is a possible D gene (5 bases). The V gene lost 7 bases and the J gene lost 5 bases, with 15 bases spanning the gap. The V gene's germline CDR1 is DFQATT and CDR2 SNEGSKA (reference sequence). This CDR3 has 13 residues. The CDR3 bases are TGCAGTGTAAGAAGGGACCCGGATCAGCCCCAGCATTTT. It specifies CSVRRDPDQPQHF.

CDR3 sequence reads: CASSYEGDLSYEQYF. The CDR3 coding sequence is TGTGCCAGCAGTTACGAGGGAGATTTATCCTACGAGCAGTACTTC. The chain employs TRBV6-5 and TRBJ2-7; perhaps TRBD2 as D (5 bases). Germline CDR1 reads MNHEY; CDR2 reads SVGAGI. The CDR3 is 15 amino acids. V lost 2 bases to trimming and J lost 1 base, with 12 bases between them.

This clonotype occurred a few times. The chain couples TRBV4-1 to TRBJ1-2; 9 bases fit TRBD1. CDR1 MGHRA and CDR2 YSYEKL come from the germline V gene. CDR3 length: 14 residues. V gave up 2 bases and J gave up 8 bases; unmatched junction bases: 6. CDR3 sequence: CASSQPGTGSGYTF. The CDR3 bases are TGCGCCAGCAGCCAACCCGGGACAGGGAGCGGCTACACCTTC.

This clonotype has a handful of counts. The gene calls are TRBV5-1 and TRBJ2-7; possibly TRBD2 for D (5 bases). The CDR3 is 16 residues long. CDR1 SGHRS and CDR2 YFSETQ come from the germline V gene. V lost 4 bases, J lost 4 bases, and 21 bases lay in between. DNA of the CDR3: TGCGCCAGCAGCCCACGGGGAACGACCCCCCTATACGAGCAGTACTTC. This translates into CASSPRGTTPLYEQYF.